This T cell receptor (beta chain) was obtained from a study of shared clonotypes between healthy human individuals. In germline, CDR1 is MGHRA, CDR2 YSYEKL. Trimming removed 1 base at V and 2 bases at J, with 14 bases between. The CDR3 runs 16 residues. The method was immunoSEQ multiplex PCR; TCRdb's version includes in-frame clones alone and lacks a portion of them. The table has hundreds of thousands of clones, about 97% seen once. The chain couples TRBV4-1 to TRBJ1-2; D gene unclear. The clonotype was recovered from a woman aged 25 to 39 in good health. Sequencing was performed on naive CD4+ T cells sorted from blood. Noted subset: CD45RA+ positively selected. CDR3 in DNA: TGCGCCAGCAGCCAAGTCTTTCACACACAAAACTATGGCTACACCTTC. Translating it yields CASSQVFHTQNYGYTF.